Reported below is one T cell receptor beta chain. This clonotype was observed at least ten times. This receptor's antigen is unknown. One base away there is no much larger clone; base qualities are not given. The data derive from a study of blood T cells in healthy people across ages (dated by TCRdb to between 2015 and 2017). For context, the study as a whole: Template switching captured roughly one uniquely barcoded TCR beta cDNA molecule per two T cells in model experiments. Donors of different ages were randomly distributed across sequencing lanes to avoid experimental bias. The study measured age-related changes in TCR beta repertoire diversity using deep sequencing normalized with unique cDNA molecular identifiers. For two donors (one aged 18 to 29 and one aged 80 or older), the study analyzed two additional independent replicas of 1 million unique cDNA reads from the same blood draw. Donors were grouped into four age groups: young (average 16 years), middle-aged (39), aged (around 62) and long-lived (around 80). Results the study describes overall, beyond this receptor: There was a strong correlation between observed TCR beta diversity and the percentage of naive T cells measured by flow cytometry. Observed TCR beta diversity per million T cells fell roughly linearly with age, and a significant reduction was already apparent by age around 40. Because profiling used bulk unsorted PBMCs, naive and antigen-experienced compartments could not be compared conclusively. Total diversity estimates from one million sequenced T cells were considered lower bounds and underestimates. Compared with the aged group, the long-lived group had more naive CD4+ T cells, fewer expanded clones and increased TCR diversity, suggesting age selection. Donor CMV infection status was unknown, potentially confounding age-related changes in expanded clonotypes.

Library preparation was by 5' RACE. The instrument given in TCRdb is Illumina HiSeq 2500. The second PCR ran for roughly 7 to 11 cycles and used a J-beta primer mix along with a sample-barcoded 5' primer. Each TCR beta cDNA molecule received a unique molecular identifier from a template-switch 5' adaptor carrying 12 random nucleotides. Each sample yielded at least 2.5 million CDR3-containing paired-end reads. The Mint cDNA synthesis kit, primed by a TRBC-specific oligonucleotide, was used to synthesize first-strand cDNA from all RNA. All cDNA was treated with uracil-DNA glycosylase and then went through a first 18-cycle PCR with the universal primers M1SS and BC2_uni_R. The study's processing was this. For normalization, 1 million high-quality reads were randomly selected from each sample, with every read carrying a distinct molecular identifier. Instead of being binned into consensus sequences, reads with shared molecular identifiers were discarded. MiTCR, run with a Q25 quality threshold and the strictest error-elimination algorithm, handled CDR3 identification, clonotype clustering and error correction. A nonparametric unseen species model with Euler transformation was used to estimate lower-bound total TCR beta diversity. Using fastp at Q25 and MiXCR, TCRdb reprocessed the public reads and kept productive beta chains. Entries are consolidated by CDR3 protein sequence, retaining the most common genes and DNA. The V and J calls follow TCRdb's processing rather than the paper's. The sample table contains roughly 640,000 distinct CDR3 sequences; only one count was recorded for about 28% of them. Approximately 14% of the sample is in the top ten clones.

Including the terminal cysteine and phenylalanine, the CDR3 comprises 13 residues. The retained sequence is limited to the CDR3, 39 bases, with the frame set at the first base. V is shortened by 3 bases, J by 0 bases, and the region joining them spans 6 bases. For CDR1 and CDR2, the germline V gene lists SGDLS and YYNGEE. Systemically healthy Caucasian individuals from Russia, 39 in total and aged about 6 to 100 years, were included as donors. Approximately 9.7 milliliters of peripheral blood were drawn from each donor into EDTA-treated Vacutainer tubes. Ficoll-Paque density-gradient centrifugation was used to isolate PBMCs, with at least 6 million per sample. Trizol reagent was used to extract total RNA from PBMCs, with at least 5 micrograms per sample. For every donor, an aliquot of PBMCs went through flow cytometry to measure the percentages of naive CD45RAhigh/CD27high T cells.

The TCR originated in a woman aged 80 or over in good health. Sample: blood. The V gene is TRBV9 and the J gene is TRBJ1-1; no D gene can be assigned with confidence. The DNA sequence is given as TGTGCCAGCAGCGGAAGGGTGAACACTGAAGCTTTCTTT. It translates as CASSGRVNTEAFF.